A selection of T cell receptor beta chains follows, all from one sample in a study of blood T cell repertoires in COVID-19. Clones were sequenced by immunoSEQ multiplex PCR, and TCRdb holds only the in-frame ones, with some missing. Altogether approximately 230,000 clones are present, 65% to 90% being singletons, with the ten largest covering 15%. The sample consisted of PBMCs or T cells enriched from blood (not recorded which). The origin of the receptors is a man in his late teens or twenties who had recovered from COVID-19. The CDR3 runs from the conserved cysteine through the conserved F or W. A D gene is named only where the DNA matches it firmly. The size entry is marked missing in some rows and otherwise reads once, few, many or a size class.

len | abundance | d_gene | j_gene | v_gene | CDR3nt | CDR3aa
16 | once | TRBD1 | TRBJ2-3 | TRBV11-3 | TGTGCCAGCAGCTTAGATGGGACAGGGTATCAAGATACGCAGTATTTT | CASSLDGTGYQDTQYF
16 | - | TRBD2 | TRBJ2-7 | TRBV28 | TGTGCCAGCAGTTTCCGTTTCCTAGCGGCCTACTACGAGCAGTACTTC | CASSFRFLAAYYEQYF
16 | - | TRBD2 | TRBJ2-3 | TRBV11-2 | TGTGCCAGCAGCCCCCGACTAGCGGGGACCACAGATACGCAGTATTTT | CASSPRLAGTTDTQYF
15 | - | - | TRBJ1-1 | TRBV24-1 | TGTGCCACCAGTGATGAGCTGACAGCGAACACTGAAGCTTTCTTT | CATSDELTANTEAFF
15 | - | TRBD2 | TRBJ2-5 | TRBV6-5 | TGTGCCAGCAGTTACTCGTTGACTAGCGTAGAGACCCAGTACTTC | CASSYSLTSVETQYF
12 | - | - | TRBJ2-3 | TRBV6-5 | TGTGCCAGCAGCGCTGGGACAAGAAAGCAGTATTTT | CASSAGTRKQYF
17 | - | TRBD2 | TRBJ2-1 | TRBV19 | TGTGCCAGTAGTATTTCCAGCGGGGGGGGTACGTACAATGAGCAGTTCTTC | CASSISSGGGTYNEQFF
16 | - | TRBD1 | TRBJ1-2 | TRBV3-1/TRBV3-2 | TGTGCCAGCAGCCTCAGGGGGGCGGGCCAGAGGGATGGCTACACCTTC | CASSLRGAGQRDGYTF
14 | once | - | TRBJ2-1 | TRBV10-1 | TGCGCCAGCAGTGCTCGGACAGTTTACAATGAGCAGTTCTTC | CASSARTVYNEQFF
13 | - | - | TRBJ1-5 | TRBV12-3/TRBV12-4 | TGTGCCAGCAGTTTAGGTGGGGCTCAGCCCCAGCATTTT | CASSLGGAQPQHF
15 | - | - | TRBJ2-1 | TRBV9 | TGTGCCAGCAGCGTAGATCTAGGGGCTCCCAATGAGCAGTTCTTC | CASSVDLGAPNEQFF
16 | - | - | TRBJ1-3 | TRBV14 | TGTGCCAGCAGCCAAGAGGACAGTAGCTCTGGAAACACCATATATTTT | CASSQEDSSSGNTIYF
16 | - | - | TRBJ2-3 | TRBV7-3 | TGTGCCAGCAGCTTAATGGCTAGCGCTTCGGAAGATACGCAGTATTTT | CASSLMASASEDTQYF
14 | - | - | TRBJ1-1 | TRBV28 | TGTGCCAGCAGTTTCGACAGGATGAACACTGAAGCTTTCTTT | CASSFDRMNTEAFF
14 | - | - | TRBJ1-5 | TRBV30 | TGTGCCTGGAGTTCAGGGGCCCTAGGTCAGCCCCAGCATTTT | CAWSSGALGQPQHF